The 26 T cell receptor beta chains listed next were all sequenced from one sample in a study of graft-versus-host responses after intestinal transplantation. The repertoire was sequenced with immunoSEQ multiplex PCR; TCRdb's copy has only in-frame clones and lacks some. The sample carries roughly 14,000 clones, 80% to 90% recorded once. Material: bone marrow, obtained roughly 4 months after intestinal transplantation. All receptors derive from a human patient who received an intestinal transplant, so some T cells may come from the graft donor.

The V gene is TRBV13, the J gene TRBJ2-5; TRBD1 matches 12 bases. CDR3 size: 18 residues. Germline CDR1 PRHDT, CDR2 FYEKMQ (reference sequence). J lost 3 bases, V lost 1 base, and 9 bases had no gene match. The CDR3 sequence: CASSLAGTGGEREETQYF. In DNA form, the CDR3 reads TGTGCCAGCAGCTTAGCCGGGACAGGGGGCGAGAGGGAAGAGACCCAGTACTTC.

This CDR3 is CASSQVPILAGGTDTQYF. For the CDR3, the DNA is TGCGCCAGCAGCCAAGTTCCAATACTAGCGGGCGGCACAGATACGCAGTATTTT. The V call is TRBV4-1, the J call TRBJ2-3, with 9 bases identical to TRBD2. Germline values: CDR1 MGHRA, CDR2 YSYEKL. The CDR3 length is 18 residues. V shed 1 base, J shed 1 base, and the junction held 9 bases outside the gene matches.

This chain links TRBV6-1 with TRBJ1-2, with TRBD1 matching 8 bases. The CDR3 is made up of 11 amino acids. The germline CDR1 and CDR2 sequences are MNHNS and SASEGT. V lost 11 bases, J lost 3 bases, and 2 bases stayed unmatched. The CDR3 reads CAGQGDYGYTF. The CDR3 DNA sequence: TGTGCCGGACAGGGAGACTATGGCTACACCTTC.

V and J are TRBV28 and TRBJ1-5; D is unresolved. The length of the CDR3 is 8 residues. V lost 11 bases and J lost 7, with 3 bases in between. Germline CDR1 MDHEN, CDR2 SYDVKM. CDR3 bases: TGTGCCCCACAGCCCCAGCATTTT. Translated, it gives CAPQPQHF. The entire variable domain, with the rest obtained from reference TRBV28 and TRBJ1-5, is as follows: DVKVTQSSRYLVKRTGEKVFLECVQDMDHENMFWYRQDPGLGLRLIYFSYDVKMKEKGDIPEGYSVSREKKERFSLILESASTNQTSMYLCAPQPQHFGDGTRLSIL.

The chain has TRBV28 and TRBJ1-2; D is undetermined. Deletions cut 8 bases from V and 8 bases from J, with 15 bases between. Germline V gives CDR1 MDHEN, CDR2 SYDVKM. This CDR3 contains 12 residues. CDR3 residues: CASGDGPGGYTF. CDR3 DNA: TGTGCCAGCGGTGACGGGCCTGGGGGCTACACCTTC.

V gene TRBV28 combines with J gene TRBJ1-1; no firm D call. V was pared by 6 bases and J by 7 bases, with 9 bases between. There are 11 residues in the CDR3. The germline V gene has CDR1 MDHEN and CDR2 SYDVKM. For the CDR3, the DNA is TGTGCCAGCAGCCCGATCGGTGAAGCTTTCTTT. It is translated as CASSPIGEAFF.

This chain links TRBV19 with TRBJ1-4; 11 positions match TRBD1. This CDR3 is built from 14 residues. Germline-derived CDR1 and CDR2 are LNHDA and SQIVND (reference sequence). Trimming took 5 bases from V and 7 from J; bases not matched to a gene: 3. CDR3 DNA: TGTGCCAGTAGTCCCGGGACAGGGGGTGAAAAACTGTTTTTT. Protein: CASSPGTGGEKLFF.

The chain carries TRBV5-6 and TRBJ1-1; TRBD1 aligns across 9 bases. The CDR3 is made up of 14 amino acids. Germline CDR1 reads SGHDT; CDR2 reads YYEEEE. V was clipped by 0 bases and J by 11 bases; unmatched bases: 8. CDR3 residues: CASSLVGTGKVAFF. Written as DNA, the CDR3 is TGTGCCAGCAGCTTGGTTGGGACAGGGAAAGTGGCTTTCTTT. Full variable domain (outside the CDR3, taken from reference TRBV5-6 and TRBJ1-1): DAGVTQSPTHLIKTRGQQVTLRCSPKSGHDTVSWYQQALGQGPQFIFQYYEEEERQRGNFPDRFSGHQFPNYSSELNVNALLLGDSALYLCASSLVGTGKVAFFGQGTRLTVV.

This clone was seen once. This chain joins TRBV28 and TRBJ2-7, with 9 positions matching TRBD2. The CDR3 is 16 amino acids. CDR1 is MDHEN and CDR2 is SYDVKM in the germline V gene. With 3 bases clipped from V and 0 bases from J, the junction kept 6 bases outside the gene matches. CDR3 in DNA: TGTGCCAGCAGTTTGACTAGCGGAAGGAGCTCCTACGAGCAGTACTTC. The encoded protein is CASSLTSGRSSYEQYF.

The genes are TRBV30 and TRBJ2-1; D may be TRBD1 or TRBD2 (5 bases each). The V end was cut by 1 base, the J end by 10 bases, with 20 bases between. From germline, CDR1 is GTSNPN and CDR2 SVGIG (reference sequence). The CDR3 has 15 residues. The CDR3 region has the DNA TGTGCCTGGAGTGCAAGGGGAGCCCTCATAGGGGAGCAGTTCTTC. Amino acids: CAWSARGALIGEQFF.

This chain connects TRBV27 to TRBJ2-1; TRBD1 agrees at 7 bases. Germline V gene data show CDR1 as MNHEY and CDR2 as SMNVEV (reference sequence). With 6 bases clipped from V and 2 bases from J, the junction kept 10 bases outside the gene matches. The CDR3 covers 16 residues. For the CDR3, the DNA is TGTGCCAGCAGGAATCCGACAGGGATCCCCTACAATGAGCAGTTCTTC. It yields the protein CASRNPTGIPYNEQFF.

The chain employs TRBV6-4 and TRBJ1-2; 9 positions agree with TRBD1. Germline V lookup: CDR1 MRHNA, CDR2 SNTAGT. The CDR3 contains 17 residues. V gave up 0 bases and J gave up 6 bases; unmatched junction bases: 11. The CDR3: CASSDSFARQGEDGYTF. The CDR3 DNA is TGTGCCAGCAGTGACTCTTTCGCACGACAGGGGGAAGATGGCTACACCTTC.

This clone was seen only a few times. Distinct nucleotide sequences in the sample also encode this CDR3. The chain uses TRBV5-1 and TRBJ2-6, with D perhaps given as TRBD1 or TRBD2 (5 bases each). The CDR3 contains 19 residues. Germline V gives CDR1 SGHRS, CDR2 YFSETQ. Trimming took off 1 base at V and 0 bases at J, with 17 bases between the two ends. The CDR3 DNA sequence: TGCGCCAGCAGCTTGTGGAGGACACGAACTAGCTCTGGGGCCAACGTCCTGACTTTC. Amino acids: CASSLWRTRTSSGANVLTF.

The chain joins TRBV9 to TRBJ1-3; TRBD1 matches 7 bases. Germline loops: CDR1 SGDLS, CDR2 YYNGEE. After removal of 4 bases from V and 0 bases from J, the junction contained 7 bases not matched to a gene. This CDR3 spans 16 amino acids. The CDR3 region has the DNA TGTGCCAGCAGCCGGGGGCAGGGGGGCTCTGGAAACACCATATATTTT. This translates into CASSRGQGGSGNTIYF.

The chain links TRBV4-1 to TRBJ2-5, with D uncertain. The CDR3 consists of 14 residues. The V gene lost 3 bases and the J gene lost 5 bases, with 13 bases spanning the gap. Germline V lookup: CDR1 MGHRA, CDR2 YSYEKL. CDR3: CASSHEVGRETQYF. CDR3 nucleotides: TGCGCCAGCAGCCACGAGGTTGGGCGGGAGACCCAGTACTTC.

The genes are TRBV14 and TRBJ2-7; D is ambiguous. From germline, CDR1 is SGHDN and CDR2 FVKESK. The ends were cut back, 4 bases at V and 0 bases at J, with 10 bases in the middle. The CDR3 totals 14 residues. In DNA, the CDR3 is TGTGCCAGCAGCCCTCTACTTAGCTCCTACGAGCAGTACTTC. This sequence encodes CASSPLLSSYEQYF.

V is TRBV6-1 and J is TRBJ1-5; 7 nucleotides agree with TRBD1. Germline CDR1 is MNHNS and CDR2 is SASEGT. J lost 7 bases, V lost 3 bases, and 9 bases had no gene match. The CDR3 runs 15 residues. The CDR3 nucleotides read TGTGCCAGCAGTGACTCGACAGGGAGAGAGCAGCCCCAGCATTTT. It specifies CASSDSTGREQPQHF.

This chain joins TRBV28 and TRBJ2-3; TRBD1 is a possible D gene (5 bases). Trimming shortened V by 6 bases and J by 2 bases, and 18 bases separated the two germline ends. Germline CDR1 and CDR2: MDHEN and SYDVKM. CDR3 length: 16 amino acids. As DNA, the CDR3 is TGTGCCAGCAGACCCCCTCCCCCAGGGAACACAGATACGCAGTATTTT. It codes for CASRPPPPGNTDTQYF.

The CDR3 protein is CASSIGRSTYNEQFF. CDR3 in DNA: TGTGCCAGTAGTATAGGGAGGAGTACGTACAATGAGCAGTTCTTC. The chain employs TRBV19 and TRBJ2-1; D is possibly TRBD2 (5 bases). The CDR3 totals 15 residues. Trimming cost V 1 base and J 4 bases, with 11 bases left between them. Germline CDR1 and CDR2: LNHDA and SQIVND (reference sequence). The full variable domain, with the rest looked up from reference TRBV19 and TRBJ2-1, is DGGITQSPKYLFRKEGQNVTLSCEQNLNHDAMYWYRQDPGQGLRLIYYSQIVNDFQKGDIAEGYSVSREKKESFPLTVTSAQKNPTAFYLCASSIGRSTYNEQFFGPGTRLTVL.

This chain links TRBV2 with TRBJ2-5; D call uncertain. TRBJ2-7 matches the DNA end more closely, so the J call is doubtful. CDR1 and CDR2 (germline): SNHLY, FYNNEI. The length of the CDR3 is 14 residues. The CDR3 DNA is TGTGCCAGCAGTTGGGCAGGAAACTCCTACGAGCAGTACTTC. Protein product: CASSWAGNSYEQYF.

This chain links TRBV19 with TRBJ2-1; 8 bases agree with TRBD2. The CDR3 runs to 19 residues. Germline CDR1 is LNHDA and CDR2 is SQIVND (reference sequence). The ends lost 6 bases at V and 8 bases at J; junction bases unmatched: 24. The DNA for the CDR3 is TGTGCCAGTAGCTCCTCCGATAGCGGGATGGTTATCGGCTCCGATGAGCAGTTCTTC. It is translated as CASSSSDSGMVIGSDEQFF.

The chain is built from TRBV27 and TRBJ2-3, with 10 nucleotides matching TRBD2. Germline V gene sequence: CDR1 MNHEY, CDR2 SMNVEV (reference sequence). The CDR3 covers 15 residues. Unmatched junction bases numbered 7, after V lost 5 bases and J lost 5 bases. As DNA, the CDR3 is TGTGCCAGCAGTCCAACAAGCGGGAGGGGAGATACGCAGTATTTT. Its translation: CASSPTSGRGDTQYF.

J is TRBJ2-7 and V is TRBV9; D possibly corresponds to TRBD1 (6 bases). Trimming stripped 0 bases from V and 3 bases from J, with 10 bases between. This CDR3 region has 14 residues. The germline CDR1 and CDR2 sequences are SGDLS and YYNGEE. Here the CDR3 reads CASSVGTENYEQYF. CDR3 DNA sequence: TGTGCCAGCAGCGTAGGGACAGAAAACTACGAGCAGTACTTC.

The V and J genes are TRBV6-5 and TRBJ2-1; the D gene is possibly TRBD1 (6 bases). V was trimmed by 5 bases and J by 8 bases, leaving 13 bases between them. The CDR3 has 13 amino acids. Germline CDR1 MNHEY, CDR2 SVGAGI. This CDR3 reads CASSRNRAHEQFF. CDR3 DNA sequence: TGTGCCAGCAGTCGCAACAGGGCCCATGAGCAGTTCTTC.

This clone has a handful of counts. This chain links TRBV6-1 with TRBJ2-6, with D unclear. The germline V gene encodes CDR1 MNHNS and CDR2 SASEGT. V dropped 1 base and J dropped 0 bases, with 4 bases sitting between them. CDR3 size: 15 residues. The CDR3 region has the DNA TGTGCCAGCAGTGAAGGGGGCTCTGGGGCCAACGTCCTGACTTTC. It codes for CASSEGGSGANVLTF.

This chain joins TRBV5-1 and TRBJ1-1; a possible D gene is TRBD1 (6 bases). Germline CDR1 reads SGHRS; CDR2 reads YFSETQ. V was pared by 6 bases and J by 11 bases, with 23 bases between. This CDR3 contains 14 residues. The CDR3 DNA is TGCGCCAGCAAGCCCGACCCGACAGGCGAATGGGCTTTCTTT. Protein: CASKPDPTGEWAFF.